This T cell receptor beta chain emerged from a study of circulating tumor DNA in untreated peripheral T-cell lymphoma. Broader study findings: Baseline tissues yielded roughly 88% and baseline serum roughly 70% tumor-specific clonotype detection.

This clone was seen once. No antigen is known for it. CDR3 length equals 17 residues. Germline V gives CDR1 GTSNPN, CDR2 SVGIG (reference sequence). With V trimmed by 0 bases and J by 0 bases, 8 bases remained unmatched. The data were produced by immunoSEQ multiplex PCR, yet TCRdb's version contains in-frame clones alone and is incomplete. The sample has 250 to 350 clones; 80% to 90% are singletons. This chain joins TRBV30 and TRBJ2-3; 8 bases agree with TRBD2. This clonotype originated in a human donor with peripheral T-cell lymphoma. Sequenced: cell-free DNA from blood serum. CDR3 residues: CAWSVKPTSGSTDTQYF. The CDR3 region has the DNA TGTGCCTGGAGTGTAAAGCCCACTAGCGGAAGCACAGATACGCAGTATTTT.